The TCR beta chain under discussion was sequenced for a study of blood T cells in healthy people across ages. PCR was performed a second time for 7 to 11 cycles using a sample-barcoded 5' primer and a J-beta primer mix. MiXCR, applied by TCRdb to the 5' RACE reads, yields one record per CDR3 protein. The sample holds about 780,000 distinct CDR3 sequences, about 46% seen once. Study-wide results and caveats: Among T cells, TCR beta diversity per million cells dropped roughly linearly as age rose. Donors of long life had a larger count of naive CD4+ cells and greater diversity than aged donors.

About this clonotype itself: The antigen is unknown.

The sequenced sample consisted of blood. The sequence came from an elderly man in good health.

The CDR3 nucleotides read TGTGCCACCAGCAGAGTTAGTGGGAGTACAGATACGCAGTATTTT. Translating gives CATSRVSGSTDTQYF. The chain uses TRBV15 and TRBJ2-3; weak D call: TRBD2 (5 bases). The V gene lost 1 base and the J gene lost 3 bases, with 11 bases spanning the gap. The germline CDR1 and CDR2 sequences are LNHNV and YYDKDF (reference sequence). The CDR3 loop spans 15 amino acids.